This T cell receptor (beta chain) was identified during a study of patients and donors after allogeneic stem cell transplantation. From the RT-PCR reads, TCRdb called clonotypes with MiXCR, one entry per CDR3 protein. The sample carries 410,000 or so distinct CDR3 sequences, 16% recorded once. The germline CDR1 and CDR2 sequences are SGHRS and YFSETQ. The CDR3 length is 15 residues. V lost 4 bases and J lost 5; bases outside the gene matches: 10. Sequencing was carried out using blood, either unsorted or a sorted T cell fraction (not recorded which). V gene TRBV5-1 combines with J gene TRBJ2-5, with 8 bases aligning to TRBD1. The clonotype was recovered from a human donor who was either an allogeneic HSCT recipient or a stem cell or donor lymphocyte infusion donor (not recorded which). It is not recorded whose cells these are; they may come from a transplant donor. This chain's CDR3 is CASSPTRGLGETQYF. CDR3 DNA sequence: TGCGCCAGCAGCCCTACCAGGGGGCTGGGCGAGACCCAGTACTTC.